The next 18 T cell receptor beta chains were all read from a single sample in a study of blood T cells in healthy people across ages. Then a second PCR, running about 6 to 12 cycles, was carried out with a sample-barcoded 5' primer and a J-beta primer mix. In TCRdb, the 5' RACE reads were re-called with MiXCR into one record per CDR3 protein. There are about 500,000 distinct CDR3 sequences in the sample; about 24% occur only once, and just under 9% lies in the top ten. A further study also used this sample, focusing on T cells of mothers and their children.

The specimen sequenced was blood. The receptors stem from a boy aged 5-17 years in good health.

In the case of this clonotype: No conserved phenylalanine or tryptophan is present at the end of the CDR3, so a read error is the likely explanation. The chain combines TRBV12-3 or TRBV12-4 with TRBJ1-2; no clear D gene. The CDR3 has 13 residues. V was clipped by 6 bases and J by 7 bases, with 15 bases between them. CDR3 in amino acids: CASSAGRVGGYTS. CDR3 in DNA: TGTGCCAGCAGCGCCGGGAGGGTTGGTGGCTACACCTCC.

This clonotype was detected once. This chain joins TRBV7-3 and TRBJ1-1, with TRBD1 as a possible D gene (5 bases). Germline CDR1 and CDR2: SGHTA and FQGTGA. This CDR3 spans 15 amino acids. The ends were cut back, 6 bases at V and 3 bases at J, with 17 bases in the middle. This CDR3 reads CASRPSGGLDTEAFF. The CDR3 DNA reads as TGTGCCAGCAGACCTAGTGGGGGATTGGACACTGAAGCTTTCTTT.

This clonotype was counted a few times. The chain combines TRBV18 with TRBJ1-4, with D unresolved. CDR1 is KGHSH and CDR2 is LQKENI in the germline V gene. The CDR3 loop spans 16 amino acids. Trimming removed 5 bases from V and 3 bases from J, with 16 bases in between. CDR3 amino acids: CASSRVPSPSNEKLFF. In DNA form, the CDR3 reads TGTGCCAGCTCAAGGGTGCCCAGTCCCTCTAATGAAAAACTGTTTTTT.

This clonotype was counted between two and nine times. J is TRBJ2-1 and V is TRBV2, with D perhaps TRBD2 (6 bases). The germline CDR1 and CDR2 sequences are SNHLY and FYNNEI. Trimming cost V 9 bases and J 0 bases, with 15 bases left between them. CDR3 length equals 15 residues. The CDR3 DNA follows: TGTGCCAGTGCCTCAGTGGAGGGCTCCTACAATGAGCAGTTCTTC. Translation: CASASVEGSYNEQFF.

The chain uses TRBV19 and TRBJ2-5; D is perhaps TRBD2 (6 bases). The J call may be faulty, since TRBJ2-1 better matches the DNA end. Per the germline V gene, CDR1 is LNHDA and CDR2 is SQIVND (reference sequence). There are 12 residues in the CDR3. CDR3: CASTMGTSEQFF. The CDR3 DNA is TGTGCCAGTACCATGGGGACTTCTGAGCAGTTCTTC.

This clonotype came up many times. The chain has TRBV7-2 and TRBJ2-7, with D unresolved. Trimming took 0 bases from V and 2 from J, leaving 5 bases between them. Germline lookup yields CDR1 SGHTA and CDR2 FQGNSA. The CDR3 contains 13 residues. Written as DNA, the CDR3 is TGTGCCAGCAGCTTAGCCGCAGCCTACGAGCAGTACTTC. Protein sequence: CASSLAAAYEQYF. The full variable domain, in which reference TRBV7-2 and TRBJ2-7 provide the parts outside the CDR3, is GAGVSQSPSNKVTEKGKDVELRCDPISGHTALYWYRQSLGQGLEFLIYFQGNSAPDKSGLPSDRFSAERTGGSVSTLTIQRTQQEDSAVYLCASSLAAAYEQYFGPGTRLTVT.

The V and J genes are TRBV14 and TRBJ1-2; D remains unclear. CDR3 length equals 16 residues. Germline V gene data show CDR1 as SGHDN and CDR2 as FVKESK. V was cut by 1 base and J by 7 bases, with 19 bases left in between. CDR3 DNA sequence: TGTGCCAGCAGCCAAGGAATGTCGGAGGGAGTTGGTGGCTACACCTTC. This encodes CASSQGMSEGVGGYTF.

The V gene is TRBV12-3 or TRBV12-4, the J gene TRBJ2-5; TRBD1 aligns across 8 bases. This CDR3 contains 16 residues. V trimming: 3 bases; J trimming: 0 bases; junction bases outside the gene matches: 6. The DNA for the CDR3 is TGTGCCAGCAGTTTCGGCAGGGGGCGGTACCAAGAGACCCAGTACTTC. Translation gives CASSFGRGRYQETQYF.

This clonotype was counted between two and nine times. The chain couples TRBV5-1 to TRBJ1-6; D uncertain. Germline loops: CDR1 SGHRS, CDR2 YFSETQ. The CDR3 has 15 amino acids. Trimming took off 8 bases at V and 5 bases at J, with 17 bases between the two ends. The DNA for the CDR3 is TGCGCCAGAACGGAGGGTTTCGCGAATAATTCACCCCTCCACTTT. Its protein is CARTEGFANNSPLHF. The whole variable domain, filled in from reference TRBV5-1 and TRBJ1-6, reads KAGVTQTPRYLIKTRGQQVTLSCSPISGHRSVSWYQQTPGQGLQFLFEYFSETQRNKGNFPGRFSGRQFSNSRSEMNVSTLELGDSALYLCARTEGFANNSPLHFGNGTRLTVT.

The genes are TRBV30 and TRBJ1-1; no clear D. There are 14 residues in the CDR3. Deletions cut 1 base from V and 0 bases from J, with 9 bases between. From germline, CDR1 is GTSNPN and CDR2 SVGIG (reference sequence). Written as DNA, the CDR3 is TGTGCCTGGAGTGCGAATGGGTTGAACACTGAAGCTTTCTTT. Its protein is CAWSANGLNTEAFF.

This clonotype was observed a few times. This chain connects TRBV27 to TRBJ2-1; unclear D gene. Germline lookup yields CDR1 MNHEY and CDR2 SMNVEV (reference sequence). Deletions cut 3 bases from V and 0 bases from J, with 9 bases between. The CDR3 sequence is 15 residues long. The CDR3 nucleotides read TGTGCCAGCAGTTTCCAGGTTAGCTCCTACAATGAGCAGTTCTTC. It specifies CASSFQVSSYNEQFF.

This clonotype was seen a handful of times. CDR3 sequence: CASSLNVIVTDNSPLHF. Here the CDR3 DNA reads TGTGCCAGCAGCTTAAATGTTATCGTGACAGATAATTCACCCCTCCACTTT. The gene calls are TRBV7-9 and TRBJ1-6; D possibly corresponds to TRBD1 (5 bases). This CDR3 has 17 amino acids. The V gene's germline CDR1 is SEHNR and CDR2 FQNEAQ (reference sequence). V was pared by 2 bases and J by 5 bases, with 16 bases between. Drawing the rest from reference TRBV7-9 and TRBJ1-6, the complete variable domain is DTGVSQNPRHKITKRGQNVTFRCDPISEHNRLYWYRQTLGQGPEFLTYFQNEAQLEKSRLLSDRFSAERPKGSFSTLEIQRTEQGDSAMYLCASSLNVIVTDNSPLHFGNGTRLTVT.

This clonotype was counted between two and nine times. The chain carries TRBV16 and TRBJ1-5, with D possibly matching TRBD1 (6 bases). Germline CDR1 KGHSY, CDR2 FQNENV. Trimming left V 1 base short and J 0 bases short, with 16 bases between. CDR3 size: 18 residues. CDR3 sequence: CASSQLGGQFYSNQPQHF. Written as DNA, the CDR3 is TGTGCCAGCAGCCAATTGGGTGGACAGTTCTATAGCAATCAGCCCCAGCATTTT. Variable domain in full (rest from reference TRBV16 and TRBJ1-5): GEEVAQTPKHLVRGEGQKAKLYCAPIKGHSYVFWYQQVLKNEFKFLISFQNENVFDETGMPKERFSAKCLPNSPCSLEIQATKLEDSAVYFCASSQLGGQFYSNQPQHFGDGTRLSIL.

This clonotype was seen more than once but under ten times. The chain uses TRBV5-1 and TRBJ2-7; D possibly corresponds to TRBD2 (5 bases). In germline, CDR1 is SGHRS, CDR2 YFSETQ. Trimming stripped 4 bases from V and 1 base from J, with 24 bases between. The CDR3 sequence is 18 residues long. This CDR3 is CASSPPRIGSRRSYEQYF. CDR3 nucleotides: TGCGCCAGCAGCCCCCCGCGGATTGGGAGTAGGCGGTCCTACGAGCAGTACTTC.

This clonotype was seen only a few times. The rearrangement links TRBV29-1 to TRBJ2-7, with D unresolved. V lost 2 bases and J 0 bases, leaving 11 bases between the germline ends. Germline-derived CDR1 and CDR2 are SQVTM and ANQGSEA. This CDR3 has 14 residues. In nucleotides, the CDR3 is TGCAGCGTTGAACGGACGTTCCCCTCCTACGAGCAGTACTTC. It translates to CSVERTFPSYEQYF.

This clonotype occurred many times. This sequence joins TRBV28 and TRBJ2-4, with a weak D call TRBD1 (5 bases). Trimming pared 4 bases from V and 5 bases from J, leaving 12 bases between. CDR1 is MDHEN, CDR2 SYDVKM, per germline. CDR3 length: 14 amino acids. CDR3 DNA: TGTGCCAGCAGTTATGCCAGGGCCCAAAACATTCAGTACTTC. The encoded protein is CASSYARAQNIQYF.

The V gene is TRBV4-1, the J gene TRBJ2-2; 7 bases map to TRBD2. Trimming removed 6 bases from V and 1 base from J; junction bases left unmatched: 5. The CDR3 has 15 amino acids. Germline values: CDR1 MGHRA, CDR2 YSYEKL. Written as DNA, the CDR3 is TGCGCCAGCAGACCCCCGGGAGGGAACACCGGGGAGCTGTTTTTT. This sequence encodes CASRPPGGNTGELFF.

V and J are TRBV20-1 and TRBJ1-4; D remains unclear. From germline, CDR1 is DFQATT and CDR2 SNEGSKA (reference sequence). The CDR3 has 15 residues. The V end was cut by 5 bases, the J end by 8 bases, with 21 bases between. DNA for the CDR3: TGCAGTGCTCCCGCTTGGGCAACCGAAGGGGAAAAACTGTTTTTT. Protein: CSAPAWATEGEKLFF.